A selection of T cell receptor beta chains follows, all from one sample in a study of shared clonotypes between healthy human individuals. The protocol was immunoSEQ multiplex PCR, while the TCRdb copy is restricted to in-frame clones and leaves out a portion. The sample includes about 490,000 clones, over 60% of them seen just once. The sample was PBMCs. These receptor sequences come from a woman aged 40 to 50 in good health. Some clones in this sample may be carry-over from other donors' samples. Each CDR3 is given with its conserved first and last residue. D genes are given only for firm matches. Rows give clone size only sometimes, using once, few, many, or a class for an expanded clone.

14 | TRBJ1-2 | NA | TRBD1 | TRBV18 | TGTGCCAGCTCACCAGGACAGGACTACTATGGCTACACCTTC | CASSPGQDYYGYTF
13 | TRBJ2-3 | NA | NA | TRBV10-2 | TGCGCCAGCAGTGTAAACCTGAGGGATACGCAGTATTTT | CASSVNLRDTQYF
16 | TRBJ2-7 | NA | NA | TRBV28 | TGTGCCAGCAGTTTGGCCCCCGGGATAGGGCTCGTCGAGCAGTACTTC | CASSLAPGIGLVEQYF
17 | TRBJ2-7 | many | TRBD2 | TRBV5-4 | TGTGCCAGCAGCTTGGGTGGCGGGAGTCTAACGTGGTACGAGCAGTACTTC | CASSLGGGSLTWYEQYF
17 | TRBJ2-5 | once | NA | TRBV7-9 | TGTGCCAGCAGCGTCCGAGGGACACTCGAATACCAAGAGACCCAGTACTTC | CASSVRGTLEYQETQYF
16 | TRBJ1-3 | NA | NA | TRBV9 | TGTGCCAGCAGCCCACCCGGGAATATAGGTACTTACACCATATATTTT | CASSPPGNIGTYTIYF
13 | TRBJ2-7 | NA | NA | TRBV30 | TGTGCCTGGAGGCGGCGGGGGCTGTACGAGCAGTACTTC | CAWRRRGLYEQYF
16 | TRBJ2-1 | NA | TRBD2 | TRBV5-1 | TGCGCCAGCAGCTCTACCCTAGCGGGAGGGTACAATGAGCAGTTCTTC | CASSSTLAGGYNEQFF
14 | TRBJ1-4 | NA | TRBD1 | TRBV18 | TGTGCCAGCTCCCCTCGGGACAGGAATGAAAAACTGTTTTTT | CASSPRDRNEKLFF
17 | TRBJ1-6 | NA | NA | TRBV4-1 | TGCGCCAGCAGCCACAACCGGGCTGTAAAAATGGGGTCACCCCTCCACTTT | CASSHNRAVKMGSPLHF
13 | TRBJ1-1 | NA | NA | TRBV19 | TGTGCCAGTAGTTTGGACAGGAACACTGAAGCTTTCTTT | CASSLDRNTEAFF
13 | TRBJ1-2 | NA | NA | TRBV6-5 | TGTGCCAGCACCTCCGGGACGGGCTATGGCTACACCTTC | CASTSGTGYGYTF
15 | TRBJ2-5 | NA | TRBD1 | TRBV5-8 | TGTGCCAGCGACCCCGGGACAGGGTTTATGGAGACCCAGTACTTC | CASDPGTGFMETQYF
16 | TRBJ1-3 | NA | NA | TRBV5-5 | TGTGCCAGCAGCCCCCGCCCCGGACCCTCTGGAAACACCATATATTTT | CASSPRPGPSGNTIYF
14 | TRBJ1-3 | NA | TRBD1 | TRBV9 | TGTGCCAGCAGCCCGGGACAGGGTGCAAACACCATATATTTT | CASSPGQGANTIYF
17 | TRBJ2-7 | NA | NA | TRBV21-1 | TGTGCCAGCAGCAGAAATGGGGCCGCGTGGTTCGCCTACGAGCAGTACTTC | CASSRNGAAWFAYEQYF
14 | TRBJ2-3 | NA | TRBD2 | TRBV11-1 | TGTGCCAGCAGCGCTAGCGGGAGCACAGATACGCAGTATTTT | CASSASGSTDTQYF
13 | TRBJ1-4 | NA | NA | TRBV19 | TGTGCCAGTAGGGGGGCGGCGTCTGAAAAACTGTTTTTT | CASRGAASEKLFF
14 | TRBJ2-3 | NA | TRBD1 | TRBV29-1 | TGCAGCGTTGGGGACAGGCTAAGCACAGATACGCAGTATTTT | CSVGDRLSTDTQYF
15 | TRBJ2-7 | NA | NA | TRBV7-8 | TGTGCCAGCAGCTCACACCCGGACAGCTTATACGAGCAGTACTTC | CASSSHPDSLYEQYF
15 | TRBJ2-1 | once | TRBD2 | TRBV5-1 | TGCGCCAGCAGCTCAGGACTAGCGGGACACAATGAGCAGTTCTTC | CASSSGLAGHNEQFF
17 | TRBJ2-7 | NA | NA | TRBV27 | TGTGCCAGCAGTTCATCCCCAGTACCGGGGCCCGGCTACGAGCAGTACTTC | CASSSSPVPGPGYEQYF
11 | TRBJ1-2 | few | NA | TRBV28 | TGTGCCAGTAGGACAGCCTATGGCTACACCTTC | CASRTAYGYTF
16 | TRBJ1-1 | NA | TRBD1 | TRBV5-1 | TGCGCCAGCAGCCTAACAACAGGGGAGAGCGGCACTGAAGCTTTCTTT | CASSLTTGESGTEAFF
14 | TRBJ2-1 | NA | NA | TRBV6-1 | TGTGCCAGCAGACCGGGGGATTCCTACAATGAGCAGTTCTTC | CASRPGDSYNEQFF
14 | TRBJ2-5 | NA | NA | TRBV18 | TGTGCCAGCTCCTTTCTACAGACTAAAGAGACCCAGTACTTC | CASSFLQTKETQYF
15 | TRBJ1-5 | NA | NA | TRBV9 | TGTGCCAGCAGCGTTTCGGGGGGGACTAATCAGCCCCAGCATTTT | CASSVSGGTNQPQHF
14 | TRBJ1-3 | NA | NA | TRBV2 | TGTGCCACCCACAGGACCAGCTCTGGAAACACCATATATTTT | CATHRTSSGNTIYF
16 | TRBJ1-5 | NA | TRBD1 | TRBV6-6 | TGTGCCAGCAGTTACTCGGGGGACAGCCCAAATCAGCCCCAGCATTTT | CASSYSGDSPNQPQHF
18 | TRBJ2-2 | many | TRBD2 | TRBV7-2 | TGTGCCAGCAGCTTAGGACCTAGCGGGAGTAGGGGCACCGGGGAGCTGTTTTTT | CASSLGPSGSRGTGELFF
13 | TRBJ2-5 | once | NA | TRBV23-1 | TGCGCCAGCAGTGAACTAGTTCGAGAGACCCAGTACTTC | CASSELVRETQYF
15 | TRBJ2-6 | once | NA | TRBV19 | TGTGCCAGTCAGAGAGGGGTGGAGGGGGCCAACGTCCTGACTTTC | CASQRGVEGANVLTF
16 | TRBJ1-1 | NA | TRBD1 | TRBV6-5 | TGTGCCAGCAGTTACTTAGGGGGACAGTTGAACACTGAAGCTTTCTTT | CASSYLGGQLNTEAFF
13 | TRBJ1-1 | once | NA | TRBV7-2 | TGTGCCAGCAGCCCCAGGTGGAACACTGAAGCTTTCTTT | CASSPRWNTEAFF
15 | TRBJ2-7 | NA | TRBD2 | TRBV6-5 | TGTGCCAGCAGTTACAGCGGGAGGGCCAACGGCGAGCAGTACTTC | CASSYSGRANGEQYF
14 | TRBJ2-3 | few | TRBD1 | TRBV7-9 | TGTGCCAGCAGCACGACAGGGTTCGCAGATACGCAGTATTTT | CASSTTGFADTQYF
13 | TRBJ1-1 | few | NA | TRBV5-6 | TGTGCCAGCAGCTCCACTGTGAACACTGAAGCTTTCTTT | CASSSTVNTEAFF
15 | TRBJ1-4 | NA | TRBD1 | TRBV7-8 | TGTGCCAGCAGCCTCCTACAGGGGCGGGAAGAAAAACTGTTTTTT | CASSLLQGREEKLFF
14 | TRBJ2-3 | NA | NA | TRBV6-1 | TGTGCCAGCAGTGCGACAGAGGCCACAGATACGCAGTATTTT | CASSATEATDTQYF
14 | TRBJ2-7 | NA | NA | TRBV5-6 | TGTGCCAGCAGCTTGGCGCTTTTCCCCGGCGAGCAGTACTTC | CASSLALFPGEQYF
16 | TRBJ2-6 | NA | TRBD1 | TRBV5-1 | TGCGCCAGCAGCGACCGGGACAGGGCTGGGGCCAACGTCCTGACTTTC | CASSDRDRAGANVLTF
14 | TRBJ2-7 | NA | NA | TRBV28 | TGTGCCAGCAGTCTCGGTCCAGGGAAGGGCGAGCAGTACTTC | CASSLGPGKGEQYF
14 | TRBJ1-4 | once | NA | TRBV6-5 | TGTGCCAGCAGCCAGGGACGGGGCAATGAAAAACTGTTTTTT | CASSQGRGNEKLFF
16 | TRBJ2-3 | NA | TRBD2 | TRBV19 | TGTGCCAGTAGTATCGACACCCGGGGACTAGCGGATACGCAGTATTTT | CASSIDTRGLADTQYF
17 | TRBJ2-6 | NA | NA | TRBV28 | TGTGCCAGCAGTTTAGGCAGCGGTCTCTCTGGGGCCAACGTCCTGACTTTC | CASSLGSGLSGANVLTF
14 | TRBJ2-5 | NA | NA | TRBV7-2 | TGTGCCAGCAGCCAACCGGGACTGAAAGAGACCCAGTACTTC | CASSQPGLKETQYF
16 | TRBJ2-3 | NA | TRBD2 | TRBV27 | TGTGCCAGCAGTCCACGCGGGACTAGCGGGCCAGATACGCAGTATTTT | CASSPRGTSGPDTQYF
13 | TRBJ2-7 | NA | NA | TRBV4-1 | TGCGCCAGCAGCCAAGTGGTCCACTACGAGCAGTACTTC | CASSQVVHYEQYF
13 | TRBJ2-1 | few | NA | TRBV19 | TGTGCCAGTAGTATAGGGGATTACAATGAGCAGTTCTTC | CASSIGDYNEQFF
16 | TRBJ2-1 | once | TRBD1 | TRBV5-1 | TGCGCCAGCAGCCTGGGACAGACCCTACCGTCGCGTGAGCAGTTCTTC | CASSLGQTLPSREQFF
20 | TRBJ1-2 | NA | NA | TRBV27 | TGTGCCAGCAGTTCCCCAACCCCGGGCACCCGAACCGAGGTAGACTATGGCTACACCTTC | CASSSPTPGTRTEVDYGYTF
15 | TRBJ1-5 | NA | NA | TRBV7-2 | TGTGCCAGCAGCTCCCAACTGTTTAGCAATCAGCCCCAGCATTTT | CASSSQLFSNQPQHF
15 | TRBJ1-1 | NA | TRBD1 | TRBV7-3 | TGTGCCAGCAGCCTCAGGGGGCATCTGAACACTGAAGCTTTCTTT | CASSLRGHLNTEAFF